A selection of T cell receptor beta chains follows, all from one sample in a study of blood T cell repertoires in COVID-19. Data came from immunoSEQ multiplex PCR; TCRdb stores just in-frame clones and leaves some out. The data contain approximately 530,000 clones, approximately 88% of them singletons. The sequencing input was peripheral blood. These receptors originate from a woman between 45 and 60 years old with COVID-19, enrolled during active disease. The CDR3 runs from the conserved cysteine through the conserved F or W. A D gene is named only where the DNA matches it firmly. Size is stated for part of the rows, as once, few or many counts, or as a class when the clone is expanded.

clone size	V gene	J gene	D gene	CDR3 protein	CDR3 DNA
.	TRBV11-3	TRBJ2-3	TRBD1	CASSLHRGGDTQYF	TGTGCCAGCAGCTTACACAGGGGCGGGGATACGCAGTATTTT
few	TRBV19	TRBJ1-4	.	CASSIGGEKLFF	TGTGCCAGTAGTATAGGAGGGGAAAAACTGTTTTTT
.	TRBV10-3	TRBJ2-2	.	CAISESRQVANTGELFF	TGTGCCATCAGTGAGTCGAGACAGGTCGCGAACACCGGGGAGCTGTTTTTT
.	TRBV7-9	TRBJ2-4	.	CASSSTYFSAKNIQYF	TGTGCCAGCAGCTCTACTTACTTTAGCGCCAAAAACATTCAGTACTTC
.	TRBV6-2/TRBV6-3	TRBJ1-1	.	CASSQEGRDTEAFF	TGTGCCAGCAGCCAGGAAGGGAGGGACACTGAAGCTTTCTTT
.	TRBV19	TRBJ2-2	.	CASTSVGIGELFF	TGTGCCAGTACTTCTGTCGGTATCGGGGAGCTGTTTTTT
.	TRBV5-6	TRBJ1-3	.	CASRPRVGVSGNTIYF	TGTGCCAGCAGACCGAGGGTGGGAGTCTCTGGAAACACCATATATTTT
.	TRBV28	TRBJ2-1	TRBD2	CASSSGLAGAYNEQFF	TGTGCCAGCAGTTCCGGACTAGCGGGGGCCTACAATGAGCAGTTCTTC
.	TRBV12-3/TRBV12-4	TRBJ2-3	TRBD2	CASSVAGSQYF	TGTGCCAGCAGCGTAGCGGGGTCGCAGTATTTT
.	TRBV18	TRBJ1-2	TRBD1	CASSYDRGHGYTF	TGTGCCAGCTCGTATGACAGGGGACATGGCTACACCTTC
.	TRBV2	TRBJ2-1	.	CASRPTPSSYNEQFF	TGTGCCAGCAGACCTACTCCGAGCTCCTACAATGAGCAGTTCTTC
.	TRBV10-1	TRBJ2-7	TRBD1	CASSESGTGDEQYF	TGCGCCAGCAGTGAGTCGGGGACAGGGGACGAGCAGTACTTC